This passage covers 4 T cell receptor beta chains from one sample sequenced in a study of T cells in Graves' hyperthyroidism and ophthalmopathy. Researchers amplified the TCR beta CDR3 regions from RNA transcripts. The HTBI primer set served for first-round RT-PCR of the TCR CDR3. TCRdb re-called the multiplex PCR reads through MiXCR, storing one row per CDR3 protein. The data hold some 350,000 distinct CDR3 sequences, with about an eighth observed a single time. Material for sequencing was blood. Receptors originate from a woman between 40 and 50 years old with Graves' ophthalmopathy.

This clonotype was seen repeatedly, ten times or more. The CDR3 sequence is CSATDRAGGYTF. DNA of the CDR3: TGCAGTGCTACCGACAGGGCGGGAGGCTACACCTTC. The chain is built from TRBV20-1 and TRBJ1-2; 7 positions agree with TRBD1. The germline gives CDR1 DFQATT, CDR2 SNEGSKA (reference sequence). With V trimmed by 4 bases and J by 8 bases, 7 bases remained unmatched. CDR3 length: 12 amino acids.

CDR3 coding DNA: TGTGCCAGCAGCTTTGGAGACCTAATCTCTGGAAACACCATATATTTT. It translates to CASSFGDLISGNTIYF. The chain couples TRBV7-8 to TRBJ1-3; D gene ambiguous. Germline V CDR1 and CDR2: SGHVS, FQNEAQ. V was trimmed by 3 bases and J by 0 bases, leaving 12 bases between them. The CDR3 runs 16 residues. Full variable domain (missing parts from reference TRBV7-8 and TRBJ1-3): GAGVSQSPRYKVAKRGQDVALRCDPISGHVSLFWYQQALGQGPEFLTYFQNEAQLDKSGLPSDRFFAERPEGSVSTLKIQRTQQEDSAVYLCASSFGDLISGNTIYFGEGSWLTVV.

The V and J genes are TRBV6-6 and TRBJ2-2; D unresolved. Trimming left V 0 bases short and J 1 base short, with 9 bases between. This CDR3 contains 16 residues. Germline V CDR1 and CDR2: MNHNY, SVGAGI (reference sequence). This CDR3 is CASSYSRRVNTGELFF. The CDR3 DNA reads TGTGCCAGCAGTTACTCCCGCCGAGTGAACACCGGGGAGCTGTTTTTT.

There are many counts of this clonotype. The chain couples TRBV20-1 to TRBJ1-1, with D perhaps TRBD1 (6 bases). Trimming left V 1 base short and J 5 bases short, with 17 bases between. The germline V gene has CDR1 DFQATT and CDR2 SNEGSKA (reference sequence). The CDR3 runs to 15 residues. The CDR3 region is CSARAQITGRTEAFF. CDR3 coding DNA: TGCAGTGCTAGAGCCCAGATTACAGGGAGGACTGAAGCTTTCTTT.